This T cell receptor (beta chain) derives from a study of shared clonotypes between healthy human individuals. A word on this clone: Its matching antigen is unknown.

V dropped 5 bases and J dropped 6 bases, with 10 bases sitting between them. The germline CDR1 and CDR2 sequences are SGHTA and FQGNSA. The CDR3 is made up of 13 amino acids. General study points: What rarefaction showed was incomplete sorted-subset sequencing despite large depth.

The naive CD8 population came from CD45RO-negative cells selected for CCR7, without terminally differentiated effector memory CD45RA+ cells. Here immunoSEQ multiplex PCR was the method, and the copy in TCRdb shows in-frame clones only, minus some. The sample gives about 2,100,000 clones, approximately 94% of which show up once; more than 1.5% is in the top ten. The TCR originated in a young man in good health. Some clones in this sample may be carry-over from other donors' samples. The chain joins TRBV7-2 to TRBJ2-2; D perhaps matches TRBD2 (6 bases). Sequencing used naive CD8+ T cells from PBMCs. CDR3 nucleotides: TGTGCCAGCAGCAAGGGCGGGGCCGGGGAGCTGTTTTTT. This sequence encodes CASSKGGAGELFF.